A single sample is the source of the 19 T cell receptor beta chains below, sequenced in a study of blood T cell repertoires in COVID-19. Using immunoSEQ multiplex PCR, the repertoire was profiled, and TCRdb retains in-frame clones only, with some absent. This sample has some 120,000 clones; approximately 80% occur once, and the top ten carry approximately 1.8%. Sequencing was performed on peripheral blood. All receptors come from a man between 65 and 80 years old with acute or convalescent COVID-19.

The genes are TRBV19 and TRBJ1-6, with D unclear. Germline V gene data show CDR1 as LNHDA and CDR2 as SQIVND (reference sequence). The CDR3 is 15 residues long. Between the trimmed V and J ends, which lost 3 bases and 0 bases, there was a span of 6 bases. The CDR3 reads CASSILSSYNSPLHF. DNA of the CDR3: TGTGCCAGTAGTATTCTAAGCTCCTATAATTCACCCCTCCACTTT.

The chain is built from TRBV12-5 and TRBJ2-1; TRBD1 might be the D (5 bases). Germline loops: CDR1 LGHNT, CDR2 FRNRAP. The CDR3 runs to 16 residues. Trimming took 7 bases from V and 1 from J, leaving 17 bases between them. The CDR3 sequence: CASAPPRDRSYNEQFF. The CDR3 nucleotides read TGTGCTAGTGCTCCTCCCAGGGATCGGTCCTACAATGAGCAGTTCTTC. Full variable domain (missing parts from reference TRBV12-5 and TRBJ2-1): DARVTQTPRHKVTEMGQEVTMRCQPILGHNTVFWYRQTMMQGLELLAYFRNRAPLDDSGMPKDRFSAEMPDATLATLKIQPSEPRDSAVYFCASAPPRDRSYNEQFFGPGTRLTVL.

The chain has TRBV7-2 and TRBJ2-1, with TRBD2 matching 8 bases. J lost 7 bases, V lost 2 bases, and 10 bases had no gene match. The CDR3 contains 16 residues. From germline, CDR1 is SGHTA and CDR2 FQGNSA. This CDR3 is CASSLLPGGHQNEQFF. The CDR3, as DNA: TGTGCCAGCAGCTTACTACCGGGGGGGCACCAAAATGAGCAGTTCTTC.

The rearrangement uses TRBV28 and TRBJ2-7; D unclear. V gave up 3 bases and J gave up 1 base, with 10 bases separating them. The germline V gene encodes CDR1 MDHEN and CDR2 SYDVKM. The CDR3 has 14 amino acids. For the CDR3, the DNA is TGTGCCAGCAGTTTGCATAGCTTTTCCTACGAGCAGTACTTC. It specifies CASSLHSFSYEQYF.

This clone was detected only a few times. The rearrangement links TRBV5-6 to TRBJ2-7; 8 bases match TRBD1. The CDR3 sequence is 13 residues long. Trimming cost V 3 bases and J 11 bases; bases outside gene matches: 10. Germline values: CDR1 SGHDT, CDR2 YYEEEE. CDR3: CASSSWTGYHKYF. CDR3 sequence (DNA): TGTGCCAGCAGCTCCTGGACAGGGTATCATAAGTACTTC.

Comments on this clone: The germline gene is not matched at one end of the junction; a read error may be the cause. The gene calls are TRBV12-3 or TRBV12-4 and TRBJ2-1; 7 nucleotides line up with TRBD1. The CDR3 contains 11 residues. CDR3 residues: CASSPSGQLVF. For the CDR3, the DNA is TGTGCCAGCAGTCCCTCGGGACAGTTGGTCTTC.

A note on this clone: Germline is not matched at one junction end, which may reflect a read error. This chain uses TRBV6-5 with TRBJ1-3; D remains unclear. The CDR3 length is 11 residues. Germline V gene lookup returns CDR1 MNHEY and CDR2 SVGAGI. The CDR3 protein is CASSSRNTIYF. CDR3 bases: TGTGCCAGCAGCTCTAGAAACACCATATATTTT.

The chain has TRBV7-9 and TRBJ2-7, with D possibly matching TRBD1 (6 bases). Trimming shortened V by 4 bases and J by 7 bases, and 14 bases separated the two germline ends. The CDR3 covers 13 residues. Germline V CDR1 and CDR2: SEHNR, FQNEAQ (reference sequence). The CDR3 sequence: CASSSQGSGEQYF. The DNA of the CDR3 is TGTGCCAGCAGCTCGCAGGGGTCGGGAGAGCAGTACTTC.

V usage is TRBV14 and J usage is TRBJ2-5; D possibly corresponds to TRBD1 (6 bases). The CDR3 has 16 amino acids. V dropped 1 base and J dropped 2 bases, with 14 bases sitting between them. Germline CDR1 reads SGHDN; CDR2 reads FVKESK. For the CDR3, the DNA is TGTGCCAGCAGCCAAGCGCAAAGGACAGTACAAGAGACCCAGTACTTC. Translating gives CASSQAQRTVQETQYF.

This clone was observed a handful of times. The chain couples TRBV5-1 to TRBJ2-1, with D perhaps TRBD1 (6 bases). Germline V gene lookup returns CDR1 SGHRS and CDR2 YFSETQ. The CDR3 is 16 residues long. Trimming took off 4 bases at V and 9 bases at J, with 23 bases between the two ends. The CDR3 region is CASSPGWWQGPSEQFF. The CDR3 nucleotides read TGCGCCAGCAGCCCGGGGTGGTGGCAGGGGCCTAGTGAGCAGTTCTTC.

This clone was seen just once. The rearrangement uses TRBV5-6 and TRBJ1-2; D is perhaps TRBD1 (6 bases). CDR1 and CDR2 (germline): SGHDT, YYEEEE. Trimming cost V 4 bases and J 4 bases, with 17 bases left between them. The CDR3 is 15 amino acids. This CDR3 reads CASSRGTRYPYGYTF. The CDR3 DNA reads as TGTGCCAGCAGCAGGGGGACCCGCTACCCCTATGGCTACACCTTC.

This clone was seen only once. This chain joins TRBV7-9 and TRBJ1-1; D remains unclear. CDR3 length: 13 amino acids. Trimming removed 2 bases from V and 2 bases from J, with 6 bases in between. Germline loops: CDR1 SEHNR, CDR2 FQNEAQ (reference sequence). The CDR3 loop reads CASSLHSNTEAFF. The DNA for the CDR3 is TGTGCCAGCAGCTTACACAGTAACACTGAAGCTTTCTTT.

The chain uses TRBV2 and TRBJ1-2; TRBD1 matches 8 bases. CDR1 and CDR2 (germline): SNHLY, FYNNEI. The CDR3 has 13 amino acids. Unmatched junction bases numbered 9, after V lost 7 bases and J lost 8 bases. The CDR3 sequence is CASNLGQGGGYTF. For the CDR3, the DNA is TGTGCCAGCAATTTAGGACAGGGAGGCGGCTACACCTTC. The full variable domain, completed using reference TRBV2 and TRBJ1-2, is EPEVTQTPSHQVTQMGQEVILRCVPISNHLYFYWYRQILGQKVEFLVSFYNNEISEKSEIFDDQFSVERPDGSNFTLKIRSTKLEDSAMYFCASNLGQGGGYTFGSGTRLTVV.

The chain recombines TRBV6-5 with TRBJ1-1; TRBD1 matches at 8 bases. The germline V gene has CDR1 MNHEY and CDR2 SVGAGI. This CDR3 is 14 amino acids long. The J segment lost 5 bases and the V segment lost 7 bases, leaving 9 bases of the junction unmatched. In nucleotides, the CDR3 is TGTGCCAGCACTATCGACAGGGGAGGTACTGAAGCTTTCTTT. As protein: CASTIDRGGTEAFF.

The rearrangement links TRBV18 to TRBJ2-7; 7 bases fit TRBD2. V lost 1 base and J lost 6; bases outside the gene matches: 3. Germline loops: CDR1 KGHSH, CDR2 LQKENI. The CDR3 consists of 13 residues. DNA for the CDR3: TGTGCCAGCTCACCACGGGAGGGCTCCGAGCAGTACTTC. Residues: CASSPREGSEQYF.

The genes are TRBV18 and TRBJ1-1, with D uncertain. The CDR3 is 13 residues long. V shed 3 bases and J shed 0 bases, with 5 bases lying between them. Germline V gene sequence: CDR1 KGHSH, CDR2 LQKENI. In DNA, the CDR3 is TGTGCCAGCTCACCGAGATTGAACACTGAAGCTTTCTTT. Amino acids: CASSPRLNTEAFF.

This rearrangement joins TRBV20-1 to TRBJ1-1; D is undetermined. The CDR3 loop spans 11 amino acids. V was pared by 3 bases and J by 10 bases, with 12 bases between. From germline, CDR1 is DFQATT and CDR2 SNEGSKA (reference sequence). CDR3 nucleotide sequence: TGCAGTGCTAGTAACACACGTACAGCTTTCTTT. Protein: CSASNTRTAFF.

The chain couples TRBV19 to TRBJ1-6, with D tentatively TRBD1 (5 bases). The V and J ends lost 5 bases and 8 bases respectively, with 19 bases between them. The CDR3 totals 16 residues. Germline lookup yields CDR1 LNHDA and CDR2 SQIVND (reference sequence). The CDR3 sequence: CASSSDSGPWDSPLHF. In nucleotides, the CDR3 is TGTGCCAGTAGTTCCGACAGTGGCCCTTGGGATTCACCCCTCCACTTT.

The rearrangement links TRBV2 to TRBJ2-5; possibly TRBD1 for D (5 bases). Trimming pared 1 base from V and 5 bases from J, leaving 14 bases between. Germline V gene sequence: CDR1 SNHLY, CDR2 FYNNEI. The CDR3 is made up of 15 amino acids. The CDR3: CASSEGGAGLETQYF. DNA for the CDR3: TGTGCCAGCAGTGAAGGTGGGGCAGGGTTGGAGACCCAGTACTTC. The variable domain in full, with the rest retrieved from reference TRBV2 and TRBJ2-5, is EPEVTQTPSHQVTQMGQEVILRCVPISNHLYFYWYRQILGQKVEFLVSFYNNEISEKSEIFDDQFSVERPDGSNFTLKIRSTKLEDSAMYFCASSEGGAGLETQYFGPGTRLLVL.